These T cell receptor beta chains were read from a single sample in a study of blood T cell repertoires in COVID-19. The table came from immunoSEQ multiplex PCR; TCRdb's copy has only in-frame clones and leaves some out. The table lists around 100,000 clones, about 90% of them singletons. What was sequenced was peripheral blood. These receptors came from a man aged 45-60 years with acute or convalescent COVID-19. Both conserved end residues are trimmed from each CDR3.

v_call: TRBV7-9; cdr3_aa: ASSLWDRGETQY
v_call: TRBV30; cdr3_aa: AWSADRNEAF
v_call: TRBV18; cdr3_aa: ASSPGTGRNAEAF
v_call: TRBV5-5; cdr3_aa: ASRPGTSGTDTQY
v_call: TRBV29-1; cdr3_aa: SVSGAGGVNIQY
v_call: TRBV27; cdr3_aa: ASSYGGETEAF
v_call: TRBV19; cdr3_aa: ASSSGQGNNQPQH
v_call: TRBV12-3/TRBV12-4; cdr3_aa: ASSLHRGAEAF
v_call: TRBV5-5; cdr3_aa: ASSFLAGSSDEQF
v_call: TRBV5-5; cdr3_aa: ASSPGSASYEQY
v_call: TRBV18; cdr3_aa: ASSPGQGATNQPQH
v_call: TRBV18; cdr3_aa: ASSPAGTPNTEAF
v_call: TRBV19; cdr3_aa: ASSMLVLNTEAF
v_call: TRBV19; cdr3_aa: ASGQDKNQPQH
v_call: TRBV5-6; cdr3_aa: ASSLGWTAAGELF
v_call: TRBV10-2; cdr3_aa: ASGAAGGRGYT
v_call: TRBV18; cdr3_aa: ASSLTGTYEQY
v_call: TRBV6-5; cdr3_aa: ASSYSGVEYGYT
v_call: TRBV6-5; cdr3_aa: ASSKGLIVYEQY
v_call: TRBV6-6; cdr3_aa: ASNAGQGLIEPQH
v_call: TRBV6-6; cdr3_aa: ASSQQGTTNYGYT
v_call: TRBV2; cdr3_aa: ASSEALGRTGELF
v_call: TRBV25-1; cdr3_aa: ATSRDHQETQY
v_call: TRBV5-1; cdr3_aa: ASSLEGRKPPYEQY
v_call: TRBV12-3/TRBV12-4; cdr3_aa: ASTYGGGELF
v_call: TRBV7-2; cdr3_aa: ASSLVGRGRTNEKLF
v_call: TRBV7-2; cdr3_aa: ASSLVGQGDYPLREQY
v_call: TRBV6-4; cdr3_aa: ASRAGGNTEAF
v_call: TRBV3-1/TRBV3-2; cdr3_aa: ASSHAQGVDEAF
v_call: TRBV19; cdr3_aa: ASSISFGAEQY
v_call: TRBV18; cdr3_aa: ASSPPVAGRNEQF
v_call: TRBV9; cdr3_aa: ASSARDRGEKLF
v_call: TRBV5-1; cdr3_aa: ASSLEGGTYAPLH
v_call: TRBV2; cdr3_aa: ASRLDFSYEQY
v_call: TRBV30; cdr3_aa: AWSIQDNSPLH
v_call: TRBV28; cdr3_aa: ASSSWTSGGQETQY
v_call: TRBV28; cdr3_aa: ASSSIQGNANEKLF
v_call: TRBV27; cdr3_aa: ASSSNRSGQKLF
v_call: TRBV11-3; cdr3_aa: ASSLGDNQPQH
v_call: TRBV6-4; cdr3_aa: ASRGTSGGNEQF
v_call: TRBV19; cdr3_aa: ASSIEQGASYEQY
v_call: TRBV2; cdr3_aa: ASSAGQGYQPQH
v_call: TRBV5-8; cdr3_aa: ASSPSSGTANSPLH
v_call: TRBV4-1; cdr3_aa: ASSLAGDSEAF
v_call: TRBV6-5; cdr3_aa: ASRWEASRVETQY
v_call: TRBV19; cdr3_aa: ASSLGQAGQPQH
v_call: TRBV19; cdr3_aa: AADSSSTDTQY
v_call: TRBV4-1; cdr3_aa: ASSQDHPTAYSYEQY
v_call: TRBV10-3; cdr3_aa: AIRKGQGALGYT
v_call: TRBV28; cdr3_aa: ASSLWGTNYGYT
v_call: TRBV15; cdr3_aa: ATSSTRDTQY
v_call: TRBV18; cdr3_aa: ASSLNGVVGNSPLH
v_call: TRBV6-2/TRBV6-3; cdr3_aa: ASSYPSRNSYGTGSEQY
v_call: TRBV6-2/TRBV6-3; cdr3_aa: ASSKQGTNQPQH
v_call: TRBV19; cdr3_aa: ASSTPRGLMNTEAF
v_call: TRBV2; cdr3_aa: ASSPDTKNSPLH
v_call: TRBV5-1; cdr3_aa: ASSLGSGARGYT
v_call: TRBV27; cdr3_aa: ASSLGIQDRGGGGYT
v_call: TRBV2; cdr3_aa: ASDPGWSTEAF
v_call: TRBV2; cdr3_aa: ASSVRVRNEQF